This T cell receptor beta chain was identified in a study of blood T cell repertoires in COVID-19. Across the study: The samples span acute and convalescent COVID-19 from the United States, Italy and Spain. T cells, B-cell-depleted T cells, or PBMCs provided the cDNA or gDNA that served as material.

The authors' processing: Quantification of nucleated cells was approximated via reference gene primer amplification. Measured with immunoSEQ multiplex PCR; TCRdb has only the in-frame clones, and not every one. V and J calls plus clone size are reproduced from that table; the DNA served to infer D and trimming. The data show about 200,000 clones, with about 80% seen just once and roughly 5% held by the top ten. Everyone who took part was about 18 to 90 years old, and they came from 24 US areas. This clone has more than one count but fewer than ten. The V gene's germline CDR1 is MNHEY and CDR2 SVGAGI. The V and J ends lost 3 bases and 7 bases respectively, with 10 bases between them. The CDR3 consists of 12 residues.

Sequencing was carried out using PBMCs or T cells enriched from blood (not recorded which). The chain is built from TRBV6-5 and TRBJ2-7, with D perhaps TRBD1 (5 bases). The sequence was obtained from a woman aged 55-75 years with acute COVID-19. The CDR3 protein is CASSYLRAEQYF. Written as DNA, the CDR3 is TGTGCCAGCAGTTATCTCAGGGCGGAGCAGTACTTC.